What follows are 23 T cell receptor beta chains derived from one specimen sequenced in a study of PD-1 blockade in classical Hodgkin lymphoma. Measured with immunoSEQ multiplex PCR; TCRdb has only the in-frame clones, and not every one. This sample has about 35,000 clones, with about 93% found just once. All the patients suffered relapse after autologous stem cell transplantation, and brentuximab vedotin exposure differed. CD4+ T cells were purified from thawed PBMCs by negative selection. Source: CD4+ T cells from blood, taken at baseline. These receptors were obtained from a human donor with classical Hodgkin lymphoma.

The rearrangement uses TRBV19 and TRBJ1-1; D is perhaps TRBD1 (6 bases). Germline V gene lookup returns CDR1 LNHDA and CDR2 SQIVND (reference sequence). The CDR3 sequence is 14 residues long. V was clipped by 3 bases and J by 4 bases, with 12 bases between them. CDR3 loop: CASSIGRGGTEAFF. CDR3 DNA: TGTGCCAGTAGTATCGGCAGGGGTGGCACTGAAGCTTTCTTT.

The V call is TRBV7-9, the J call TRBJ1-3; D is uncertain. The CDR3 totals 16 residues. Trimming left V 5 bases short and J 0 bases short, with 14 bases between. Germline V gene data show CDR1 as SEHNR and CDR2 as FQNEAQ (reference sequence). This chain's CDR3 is CASSPVQVSSGNTIYF. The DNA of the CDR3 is TGTGCCAGCAGCCCCGTCCAGGTTAGCTCTGGAAACACCATATATTTT.

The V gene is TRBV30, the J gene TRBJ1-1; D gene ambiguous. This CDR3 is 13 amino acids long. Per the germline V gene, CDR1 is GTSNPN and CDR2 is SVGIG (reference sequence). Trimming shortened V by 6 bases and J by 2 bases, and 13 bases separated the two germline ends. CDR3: CACSLLGNTEAFF. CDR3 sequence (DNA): TGTGCCTGCAGCCTGCTGGGTAACACTGAAGCTTTCTTT. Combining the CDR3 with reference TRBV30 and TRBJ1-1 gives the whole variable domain SQTIHQWPATLVQPVGSPLSLECTVEGTSNPNLYWYRQAAGRGLQLLFYSVGIGQISSEVPQNLSASRPQDRQFILSSKKLLLSDSGFYLCACSLLGNTEAFFGQGTRLTVV.

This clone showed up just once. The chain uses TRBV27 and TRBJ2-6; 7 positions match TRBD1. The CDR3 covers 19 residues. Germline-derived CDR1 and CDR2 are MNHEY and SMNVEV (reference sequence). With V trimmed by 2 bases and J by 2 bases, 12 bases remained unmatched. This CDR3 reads CASSLRFLGQLAGANVLTF. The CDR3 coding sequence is TGTGCCAGCAGTTTAAGATTTCTGGGACAGCTCGCTGGGGCCAACGTCCTGACTTTC.

The CDR3 DNA reads as TGTGCCATCAGTCTAGGGATTACAGATACGCAGTATTTT. It translates to CAISLGITDTQYF. The chain combines TRBV10-3 with TRBJ2-3; D not certain. V lost 5 bases, J lost 3 bases, and 9 bases lay in between. This CDR3 is built from 13 residues. Germline CDR1 and CDR2: ENHRY and SYGVKD.

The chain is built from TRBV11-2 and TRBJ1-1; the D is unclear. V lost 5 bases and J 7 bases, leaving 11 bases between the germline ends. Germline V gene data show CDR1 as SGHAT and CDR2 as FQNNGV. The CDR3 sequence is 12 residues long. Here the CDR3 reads CASSPYKFEAFF. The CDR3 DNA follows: TGTGCCAGCAGCCCGTACAAGTTTGAAGCTTTCTTT.

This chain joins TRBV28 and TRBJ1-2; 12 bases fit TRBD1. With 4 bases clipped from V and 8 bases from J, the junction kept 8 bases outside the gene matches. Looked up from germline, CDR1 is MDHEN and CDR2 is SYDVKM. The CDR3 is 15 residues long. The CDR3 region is CASSSPGQGAKGYTF. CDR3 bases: TGTGCCAGCAGTTCGCCGGGACAGGGGGCGAAGGGCTACACCTTC.

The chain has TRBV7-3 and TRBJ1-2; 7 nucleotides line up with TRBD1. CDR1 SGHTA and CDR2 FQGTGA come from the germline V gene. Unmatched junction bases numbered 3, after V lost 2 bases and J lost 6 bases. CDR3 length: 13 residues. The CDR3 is CASSLYRGNGYTF. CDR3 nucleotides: TGTGCCAGCAGCTTATACAGGGGCAATGGCTACACCTTC.

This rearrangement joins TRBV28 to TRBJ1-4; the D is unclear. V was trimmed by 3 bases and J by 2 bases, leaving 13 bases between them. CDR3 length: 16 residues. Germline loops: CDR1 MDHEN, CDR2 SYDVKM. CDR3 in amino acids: CASSLFLGGTNEKLFF. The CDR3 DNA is TGTGCCAGCAGTTTGTTCCTAGGCGGTACTAATGAAAAACTGTTTTTT.

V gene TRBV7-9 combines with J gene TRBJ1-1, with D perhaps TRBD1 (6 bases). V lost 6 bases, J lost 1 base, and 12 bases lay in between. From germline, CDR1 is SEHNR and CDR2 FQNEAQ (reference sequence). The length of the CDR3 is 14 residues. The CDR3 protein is CASRNRERNTEAFF. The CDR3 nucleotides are TGTGCCAGCAGGAACAGGGAGAGGAACACTGAAGCTTTCTTT.

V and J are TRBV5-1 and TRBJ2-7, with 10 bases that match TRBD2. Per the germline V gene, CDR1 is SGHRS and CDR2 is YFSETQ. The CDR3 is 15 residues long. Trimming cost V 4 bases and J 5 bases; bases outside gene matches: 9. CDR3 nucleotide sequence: TGCGCCAGCAGCCCCCTGACTAGCGGGTTAGACGAGCAGTACTTC. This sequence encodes CASSPLTSGLDEQYF.

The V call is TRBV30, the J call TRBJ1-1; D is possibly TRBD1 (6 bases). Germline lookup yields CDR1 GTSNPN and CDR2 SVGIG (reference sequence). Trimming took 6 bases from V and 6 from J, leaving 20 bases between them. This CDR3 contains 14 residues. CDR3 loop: CACNPGHLYAEAFF. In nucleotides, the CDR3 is TGTGCCTGTAACCCGGGACATCTGTACGCTGAAGCTTTCTTT.

The CDR3 sequence: CASSEGRENFVDTQYF. The CDR3 bases are TGTGCCAGCAGTGAAGGGCGGGAGAATTTTGTAGATACGCAGTATTTT. The chain has TRBV6-1 and TRBJ2-3; TRBD2 aligns across 7 bases. CDR1 and CDR2 from the germline V gene are MNHNS and SASEGT. This CDR3 region has 16 residues. The V segment lost 1 base and the J segment 5 bases; nucleotides outside the gene matches: 9.

CDR3 loop: CASSRKREVAETQYF. As DNA, the CDR3 is TGTGCCAGCTCACGGAAGCGGGAGGTCGCAGAGACCCAGTACTTC. The chain uses TRBV18 and TRBJ2-5, with 9 nucleotides matching TRBD2. CDR1 KGHSH and CDR2 LQKENI come from the germline V gene. The CDR3 length is 15 residues. The ends lost 4 bases at V and 4 bases at J; junction bases unmatched: 7.

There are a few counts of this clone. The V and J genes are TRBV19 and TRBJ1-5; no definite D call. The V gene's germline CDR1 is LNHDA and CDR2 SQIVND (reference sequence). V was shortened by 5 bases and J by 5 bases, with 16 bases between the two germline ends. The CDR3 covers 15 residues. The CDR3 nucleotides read TGTGCCAGTAGTTGGGAGGGAATTAATCATCAGCCCCAGCATTTT. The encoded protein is CASSWEGINHQPQHF.

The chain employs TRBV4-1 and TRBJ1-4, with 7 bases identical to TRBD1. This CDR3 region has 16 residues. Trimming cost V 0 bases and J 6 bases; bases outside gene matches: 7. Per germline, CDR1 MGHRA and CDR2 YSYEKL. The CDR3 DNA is TGCGCCAGCAGCCAAGATCCCGGGACAGCCGATGAAAAACTGTTTTTT. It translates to CASSQDPGTADEKLFF.

The CDR3 DNA reads as TGCAGCGTCCCAAGGGGCCCAGCGATCAGTGAGCAGTTCTTC. Protein: CSVPRGPAISEQFF. The chain joins TRBV29-1 to TRBJ2-1; TRBD1 might be the D (5 bases). Germline V CDR1 and CDR2: SQVTM, ANQGSEA. V lost 6 bases and J lost 9, with 21 bases in between. This CDR3 comprises 14 residues.

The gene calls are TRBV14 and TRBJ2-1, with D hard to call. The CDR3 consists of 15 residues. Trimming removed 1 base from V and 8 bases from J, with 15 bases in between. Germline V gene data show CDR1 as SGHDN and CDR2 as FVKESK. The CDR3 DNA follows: TGTGCCAGCAGCCAAGGAGGTAGGGTACTCGATGAGCAGTTCTTC. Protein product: CASSQGGRVLDEQFF.

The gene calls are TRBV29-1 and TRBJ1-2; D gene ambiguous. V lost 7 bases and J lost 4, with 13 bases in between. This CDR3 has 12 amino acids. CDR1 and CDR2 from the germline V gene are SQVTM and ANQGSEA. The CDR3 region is CSAHLNPYGYTF. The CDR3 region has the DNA TGCAGCGCCCATTTGAATCCCTATGGCTACACCTTC.

CDR3 nucleotide sequence: TGTGCCAGCAGCTCCGGGGTGAACACCGGGGAGCTGTTTTTT. It is translated as CASSSGVNTGELFF. This chain links TRBV7-9 with TRBJ2-2; D is possibly TRBD2 (5 bases). The CDR3 is 14 amino acids. The germline V gene encodes CDR1 SEHNR and CDR2 FQNEAQ (reference sequence). Trimming pared 4 bases from V and 1 base from J, leaving 7 bases between. The entire variable domain, with the rest obtained from reference TRBV7-9 and TRBJ2-2, is as follows: DTGVSQNPRHKITKRGQNVTFRCDPISEHNRLYWYRQTLGQGPEFLTYFQNEAQLEKSRLLSDRFSAERPKGSFSTLEIQRTEQGDSAMYLCASSSGVNTGELFFGEGSRLTVL.

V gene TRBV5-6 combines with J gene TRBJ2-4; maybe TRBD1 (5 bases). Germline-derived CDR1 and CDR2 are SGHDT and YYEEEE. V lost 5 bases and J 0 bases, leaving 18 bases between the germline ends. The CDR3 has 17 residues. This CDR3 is CASSLLTGALAKNIQYF. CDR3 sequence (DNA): TGTGCCAGCAGTCTTTTAACAGGAGCCCTAGCCAAAAACATTCAGTACTTC. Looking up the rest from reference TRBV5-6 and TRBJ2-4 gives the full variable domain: DAGVTQSPTHLIKTRGQQVTLRCSPKSGHDTVSWYQQALGQGPQFIFQYYEEEERQRGNFPDRFSGHQFPNYSSELNVNALLLGDSALYLCASSLLTGALAKNIQYFGAGTRLSVL.

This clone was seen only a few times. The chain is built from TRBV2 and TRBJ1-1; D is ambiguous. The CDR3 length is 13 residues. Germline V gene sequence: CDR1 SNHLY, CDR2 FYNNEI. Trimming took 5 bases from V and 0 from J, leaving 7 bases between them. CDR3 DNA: TGTGCCAGCAGTCGCGGAATGAACACTGAAGCTTTCTTT. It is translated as CASSRGMNTEAFF. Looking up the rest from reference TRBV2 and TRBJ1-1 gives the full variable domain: EPEVTQTPSHQVTQMGQEVILRCVPISNHLYFYWYRQILGQKVEFLVSFYNNEISEKSEIFDDQFSVERPDGSNFTLKIRSTKLEDSAMYFCASSRGMNTEAFFGQGTRLTVV.

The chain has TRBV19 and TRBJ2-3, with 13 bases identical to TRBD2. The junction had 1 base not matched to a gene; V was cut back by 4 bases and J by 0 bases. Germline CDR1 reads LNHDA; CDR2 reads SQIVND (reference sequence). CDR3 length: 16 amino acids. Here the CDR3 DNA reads TGTGCCAGTAGTAAGACTAGCGGGAGGAGCACAGATACGCAGTATTTT. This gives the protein CASSKTSGRSTDTQYF.